The source of this T cell receptor (beta chain) is a study of T cell repertoires in cytomegalovirus infection. On the study more broadly: Public TCR beta signatures indicated both CMV infection and matching HLA type.

TCRdb reprocessed the reads with MiXCR, giving one entry per CDR3 protein. The repertoire holds hundreds of thousands of distinct CDR3 sequences, with 35% as singletons. The germline gives CDR1 SGHVS, CDR2 FQNEAQ. The CDR3 is 16 residues long. Between the trimmed V and J ends, which lost 0 bases and 7 bases, there was a span of 16 bases. The sample holds a few counts of this clonotype. As yet, its antigen is unknown. Study results and limitations: HLA-C-restricted CMV-specific TCR beta clonotypes prevailed in the ex vivo response.

Sequencing was carried out using PBMCs. This chain links TRBV7-8 with TRBJ1-5; D is unclear. This TCR derives from a human donor in good health (CMV status not recorded). Some clones in this sample may be carry-over from other donors' samples. The CDR3 sequence: CASSLATARSGQPQHF. The CDR3 DNA is TGTGCCAGCAGCTTAGCGACCGCCCGGTCGGGACAGCCCCAGCATTTT.